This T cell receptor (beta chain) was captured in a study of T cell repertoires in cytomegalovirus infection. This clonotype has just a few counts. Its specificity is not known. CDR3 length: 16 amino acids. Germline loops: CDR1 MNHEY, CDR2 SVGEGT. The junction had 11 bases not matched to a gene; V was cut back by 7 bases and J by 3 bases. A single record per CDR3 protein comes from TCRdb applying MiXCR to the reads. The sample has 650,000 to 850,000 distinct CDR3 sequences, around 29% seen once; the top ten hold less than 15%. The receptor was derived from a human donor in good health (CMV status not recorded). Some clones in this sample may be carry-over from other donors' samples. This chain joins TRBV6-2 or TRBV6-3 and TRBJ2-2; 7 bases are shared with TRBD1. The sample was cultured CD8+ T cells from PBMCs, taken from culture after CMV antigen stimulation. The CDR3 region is CASTLQTGWDTGELFF. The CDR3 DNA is TGTGCCAGCACCCTCCAGACAGGGTGGGACACCGGGGAGCTGTTTTTT.